The subject of this entry is one T cell receptor (beta chain). The antigen is unknown. The sample originates from a study of T cell responses to AZD1222 COVID-19 vaccine. Study-wide background: Second-dose recipients at about 4 or about 12 weeks were treated as one pooled group.

The data were produced by immunoSEQ multiplex PCR, yet TCRdb's version contains in-frame clones alone and is incomplete. The sample contains 120,000 or so clones, about 91% of which appear only once. Broader study findings: A mostly white British donor set with more females was recruited, and clonal diversity was possibly underestimated. Spike was spanned by vaccine-associated CD4 TCRs, with dominance at 160-218 and 743-854.

V was cut by 5 bases and J by 1 base, with 17 bases left in between. Germline CDR1 and CDR2: SGHAT and FQNNGV. CDR3 length: 17 amino acids. The chain recombines TRBV11-2 with TRBJ2-2; TRBD1 is a possible D gene (5 bases). The sample was peripheral blood, taken on day 0 of AZD1222 vaccination. The sequence came from an adult in good health. CDR3 sequence: CASSPLVRTGNTGELFF. DNA of the CDR3: TGTGCCAGCAGCCCCCTCGTGAGAACAGGGAACACCGGGGAGCTGTTTTTT.